This TCR beta chain is drawn from a study of blood T cells in healthy people across ages (dated by TCRdb to 2013 to 2016). In the study overall: Template switching captured roughly one uniquely barcoded TCR beta cDNA molecule per two T cells in model experiments. Using deep sequencing normalized with unique cDNA molecular identifiers, the study measured how TCR beta repertoire diversity changes with age. Four age groups were formed from the donors: young (average approximately 15 years), middle-aged (approximately 42), aged (approximately 60) and long-lived (more than 75). To avoid experimental bias, donors of different ages were randomly spread across the sequencing lanes. The study analyzed two additional independent replicas of 1 million unique cDNA reads from the same blood draw for two donors, one aged 18 to 29 and one aged 80 or older.

Looking up the germline V gene yields CDR1 SNHLY and CDR2 FYNNEI. From the cysteine up to the phenylalanine, the CDR3 has a length of 13 residues. Kept here is only the CDR3 DNA, which spans 39 bases and is read in frame from base 1. V is cut by 1 base and J by 1 base, and the space between the germline ends is 4 bases. Study-wide findings and limitations: Conclusive comparison of naive and antigen-experienced compartments was prevented by the profiling of bulk unsorted PBMCs. Donor CMV infection status was unknown, potentially confounding age-related changes in expanded clonotypes. Estimates of total diversity based on one million sequenced T cells were regarded as lower bounds and as underestimates. As age increased, observed TCR beta diversity per million T cells dropped in a roughly linear way, and a significant reduction was already evident by age around 41. A strong correlation was found between observed TCR beta diversity and the percentage of naive T cells measured by flow cytometry. The long-lived group showed more naive CD4+ T cells, fewer expanded clones and increased TCR diversity than the aged group, suggesting age selection.

The library was obtained by 5' RACE. This sample was sequenced with an Illumina HiSeq 2500. A second PCR of roughly 6 to 12 cycles was run with a J-beta primer mix and a sample-barcoded 5' primer. A unique molecular identifier was introduced onto each TCR beta cDNA molecule by a template-switch 5' adaptor carrying 12 random nucleotides. Each sample yielded at least 3 million CDR3-containing paired-end reads. The Mint cDNA synthesis kit, primed by a TRBC-specific oligonucleotide, was used to synthesize first-strand cDNA from all RNA. After uracil-DNA glycosylase treatment, a first 18-cycle PCR used universal primers M1SS and BC2_uni_R on all cDNA. Per the authors' processing: Each sample was normalized by randomly selecting 1 million high-quality reads, each carrying a distinct molecular identifier. Instead of being binned into consensus sequences, reads with shared molecular identifiers were discarded. CDR3 identification, clonotype clustering and error correction used MiTCR with a Q25 quality threshold and the strictest error-elimination algorithm. A nonparametric unseen species model with Euler transformation was used to estimate a lower bound on total TCR beta diversity. TCRdb trimmed the raw reads at Q25, called clones with MiXCR and kept productive beta chains. CDR3 protein duplicates are merged, each entry listing the most common genes and DNA. The V and J calls reflect TCRdb's pipeline rather than the authors' work. This sample is represented by 550,000 to 800,000 distinct CDR3 sequences; over 20% of them were singletons. The biggest ten clones account for roughly 3.6% of the sample.

The donors were around 39 Caucasian individuals from Russia, aged roughly 6 to 100 years, who were systemically healthy. Ten milliliters of peripheral blood were collected from each donor into EDTA-treated Vacutainer tubes. Ficoll-Paque density-gradient centrifugation was used to isolate PBMCs, with at least 6.5 million per sample. Total RNA was extracted from PBMCs with Trizol reagent, with at least 5.5 micrograms obtained per sample. For every donor, an aliquot of PBMCs went through flow cytometry to measure the percentages of naive CD45RAhigh/CD27high T cells. For this clonotype: Its antigen specificity is not known. The input lacks base qualities; no much larger clone sits a single base away.

This sequence was found in a man between 65 and 85 years old in good health. The chain couples TRBV2 to TRBJ1-1; no confident D gene assignment can be made. Input material: blood. The CDR3: CASSEDPNTEAFF. The sequence in DNA is TGTGCCAGCAGTGAAGATCCGAACACTGAAGCTTTCTTT.